The clone carrying this T cell receptor beta chain was seen at least ten times. This entry belongs to a study of early T cells in non-severe SARS-CoV-2 infection. Study-wide background: Bulk RNA taken from unsorted whole blood was sequenced, leaving chains unpaired.

In germline, CDR1 is MNHEY, CDR2 SMNVEV (reference sequence). Trimming took off 3 bases at V and 4 bases at J, with 16 bases between the two ends. The CDR3 length is 15 residues. TCRdb analysed the 5' RACE reads with MiXCR anew, one entry per CDR3 protein. The repertoire holds approximately 97,000 distinct CDR3 sequences, with roughly 9.6% as singletons. The receptor was derived from an adult who was a healthcare worker with PCR-confirmed SARS-CoV-2 infection or an uninfected control (not recorded which). This sample comprised whole blood, obtained at baseline. The rearrangement uses TRBV27 and TRBJ2-7; possibly TRBD1 or TRBD2 for D (5 bases each). The CDR3 region is CASSFLVGVMYEQYF. The CDR3 DNA sequence: TGTGCCAGCAGTTTCCTGGTGGGGGTCATGTACGAGCAGTACTTC.